Listed here are 16 T cell receptor beta chains from one sample, sequenced in a study of blood T cell repertoires in COVID-19. Measured with immunoSEQ multiplex PCR; TCRdb has only the in-frame clones, and not every one. The profile covers 340,000 or so clones, with roughly 84% appearing a single time and 1% taken by the ten largest. The specimen sequenced was peripheral blood. These TCRs come from a man over 45 with active or convalescent COVID-19.

The chain uses TRBV28 and TRBJ2-7; 11 bases map to TRBD1. This CDR3 is 17 amino acids long. The junction had 14 bases not matched to a gene; V was cut back by 6 bases and J by 4 bases. Germline V CDR1 and CDR2: MDHEN, SYDVKM. Written as DNA, the CDR3 is TGTGCCAGCAGCCAGACACGGGACAGGGGGTGGATTTACGAGCAGTACTTC. It yields the protein CASSQTRDRGWIYEQYF.

The rearrangement links TRBV7-9 to TRBJ2-1, with D possibly TRBD1 on 6 matching bases. The CDR3 extends over 13 amino acids. Germline loops: CDR1 SEHNR, CDR2 FQNEAQ (reference sequence). V lost 10 bases to trimming and J lost 5 bases, with 15 bases between them. The CDR3: CANGGQGNNEQFF. The CDR3 DNA reads as TGTGCCAACGGTGGGCAGGGGAACAATGAGCAGTTCTTC. Based on the CDR3 plus reference TRBV7-9 and TRBJ2-1, the full variable domain is DTGVSQNPRHKITKRGQNVTFRCDPISEHNRLYWYRQTLGQGPEFLTYFQNEAQLEKSRLLSDRFSAERPKGSFSTLEIQRTEQGDSAMYLCANGGQGNNEQFFGPGTRLTVL.

The table lists this clone with a count of one. The CDR3 sequence is CASSPRFYEQYF. The CDR3 coding sequence is TGTGCCAGCTCACCCCGGTTTTACGAGCAGTACTTC. The J gene is TRBJ2-7, the V gene TRBV18; D is undetermined. Per germline, CDR1 KGHSH and CDR2 LQKENI. Trimming removed 3 bases at V and 4 bases at J, with 7 bases between. The CDR3 covers 12 residues.

This clone has a handful of counts. V and J are TRBV9 and TRBJ2-1; 9 nucleotides align to TRBD2. Germline assignment: CDR1 SGDLS and CDR2 YYNGEE. The V and J ends lost 4 bases and 4 bases, in that order; junction bases with no gene match: 9. The length of the CDR3 is 16 residues. The CDR3 sequence is CASSSRERGAYNEQFF. The CDR3 DNA reads as TGTGCCAGCAGCTCACGAGAGCGGGGGGCGTACAATGAGCAGTTCTTC.

The V call is TRBV6-2 or TRBV6-3, the J call TRBJ2-5, with 8 bases matching TRBD1. Unmatched junction bases numbered 4, after V lost 2 bases and J lost 2 bases. Germline V gives CDR1 MNHEY, CDR2 SVGEGT. The CDR3 spans 15 residues. In nucleotides, the CDR3 is TGTGCCAGCAGTTACGACAGGGGAGGTCAAGAGACCCAGTACTTC. This encodes CASSYDRGGQETQYF.

The chain uses TRBV28 and TRBJ2-7, with a possible D match to TRBD2 (7 bases). The V gene lost 2 bases and the J gene lost 7 bases, with 15 bases spanning the gap. The germline V gene encodes CDR1 MDHEN and CDR2 SYDVKM. This CDR3 spans 14 amino acids. The CDR3 loop reads CASSLNGGRWEQYF. In nucleotides, the CDR3 is TGTGCCAGCAGTTTAAACGGGGGGCGCTGGGAGCAGTACTTC.

The chain is built from TRBV28 and TRBJ2-5, with 7 bases fitting TRBD2. Germline trimming cut 8 bases from V and 5 bases from J; bases unmatched to any gene: 20. This CDR3 spans 17 amino acids. The germline V gene encodes CDR1 MDHEN and CDR2 SYDVKM. This chain's CDR3 is CASRSSSGLTWGETQYF. The CDR3 nucleotides read TGTGCCAGCCGGTCTTCTAGCGGTTTGACGTGGGGGGAGACCCAGTACTTC.

The chain employs TRBV6-5 and TRBJ1-6, with no clear D. V shed 5 bases and J shed 7 bases, with 6 bases lying between them. The germline gives CDR1 MNHEY, CDR2 SVGAGI. The CDR3 runs to 12 residues. CDR3 bases: TGTGCCAGCAGTCCCCTAAATTCACCCCTCCACTTT. This encodes CASSPLNSPLHF.

Concerning this clone: The same CDR3 can be traced to other DNA sequences in this sample. This rearrangement joins TRBV4-2 to TRBJ2-7; D unclear. Trimming shortened V by 0 bases and J by 4 bases, and 7 bases separated the two germline ends. CDR1 is LGHNA, CDR2 YNFKEQ, per germline. CDR3 length: 13 amino acids. The CDR3 loop is CASSQDLEYEQYF. CDR3 DNA: TGTGCCAGCAGCCAAGATCTGGAGTACGAGCAGTACTTC.

The count of this clone is one. The chain uses TRBV18 and TRBJ1-1, with D hard to call. V was trimmed by 1 base and J by 0 bases, leaving 12 bases between them. Germline loops: CDR1 KGHSH, CDR2 LQKENI. The CDR3 is 16 amino acids. The CDR3 nucleotides read TGTGCCAGCTCACCACAGCCACGAGTACTGAACACTGAAGCTTTCTTT. Translated, it gives CASSPQPRVLNTEAFF.

V and J are TRBV4-1 and TRBJ2-3; no definite D call. This CDR3 comprises 13 residues. Germline V gene data show CDR1 as MGHRA and CDR2 as YSYEKL. Trimming removed 5 bases at V and 2 bases at J, with 8 bases between. As DNA, the CDR3 is TGCGCCAGCAGCAGAGATTACACAGATACGCAGTATTTT. Amino acids: CASSRDYTDTQYF.

The chain links TRBV21-1 to TRBJ1-2; no check of the table's D call, TRBD1, against the DNA was made. TRBV21-1 is reported as a pseudogene. CDR3 length: 11 residues. The CDR3 spells CAFQGAYGYTF. In DNA, the CDR3 is TGTGCCTTCCAGGGTGCCTATGGCTACACCTTC.

The V gene is TRBV7-6, the J gene TRBJ1-3; D unresolved. The CDR3 spans 14 residues. Germline V gene sequence: CDR1 SGHVS, CDR2 FNYEAQ. V lost 6 bases and J 3 bases, leaving 12 bases between the germline ends. The CDR3 protein is CASSAYADGNTIYF. The CDR3 DNA sequence: TGTGCCAGCAGTGCGTATGCGGATGGAAACACCATATATTTT.

The chain links TRBV7-2 to TRBJ2-5; D not certain. The CDR3 contains 14 residues. Trimming cost V 6 bases and J 1 base, with 12 bases left between them. Germline assignment: CDR1 SGHTA and CDR2 FQGNSA. This chain's CDR3 is CASSYRGGQETQYF. The CDR3 DNA sequence: TGTGCCAGCAGTTACCGTGGCGGCCAAGAGACCCAGTACTTC. The entire variable domain, with the rest obtained from reference TRBV7-2 and TRBJ2-5, is as follows: GAGVSQSPSNKVTEKGKDVELRCDPISGHTALYWYRQSLGQGLEFLIYFQGNSAPDKSGLPSDRFSAERTGGSVSTLTIQRTQQEDSAVYLCASSYRGGQETQYFGPGTRLLVL.

This rearrangement joins TRBV10-3 to TRBJ1-4; 7 bases match TRBD1. The J segment lost 7 bases and the V segment lost 0 bases, leaving 2 bases of the junction unmatched. This CDR3 is 14 amino acids long. Per germline, CDR1 ENHRY and CDR2 SYGVKD. The CDR3 loop is CAISESTGPEKLFF. CDR3 nucleotides: TGTGCCATCAGTGAGTCGACAGGGCCTGAAAAACTGTTTTTT.

The CDR3 DNA reads TGTGCCAGCAGTTTATCGGTCAGGGCTCACTACACCTTC. It codes for CASSLSVRAHYTF. V gene TRBV27 combines with J gene TRBJ1-2; tentatively, D is TRBD1 (5 bases). The CDR3 is 13 amino acids. Germline V gene sequence: CDR1 MNHEY, CDR2 SMNVEV (reference sequence). Trimming took off 0 bases at V and 10 bases at J, with 12 bases between the two ends.